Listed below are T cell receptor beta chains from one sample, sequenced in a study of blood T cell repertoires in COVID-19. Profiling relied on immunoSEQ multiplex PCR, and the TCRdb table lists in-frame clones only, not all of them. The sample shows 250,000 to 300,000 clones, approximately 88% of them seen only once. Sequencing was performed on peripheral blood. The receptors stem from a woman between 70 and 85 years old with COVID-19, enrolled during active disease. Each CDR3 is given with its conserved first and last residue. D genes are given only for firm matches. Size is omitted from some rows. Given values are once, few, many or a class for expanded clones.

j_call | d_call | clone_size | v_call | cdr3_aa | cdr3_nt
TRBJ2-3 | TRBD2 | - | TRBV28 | CASSLRGLGGSPFGTQYF | TGTGCCAGCAGTTTACGCGGACTGGGCGGGAGCCCTTTTGGTACGCAGTATTTT
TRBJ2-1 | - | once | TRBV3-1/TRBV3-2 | CASSQQNEQFF | TGTGCCAGCAGCCAACAAAATGAGCAGTTCTTC
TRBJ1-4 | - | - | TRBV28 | CASSGGGGKLFF | TGTGCCAGCAGCGGGGGGGGCGGAAAACTGTTTTTT
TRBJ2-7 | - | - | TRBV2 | CASRDNSYEQYF | TGTGCCAGCAGGGACAACTCCTACGAGCAGTACTTC
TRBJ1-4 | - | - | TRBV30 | CAWSRTGLGEKLFF | TGTGCCTGGAGTCGGACGGGACTTGGTGAAAAACTGTTTTTT
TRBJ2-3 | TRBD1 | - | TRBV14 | CASSFTGGVFTDTQYF | TGTGCCAGCAGTTTTACAGGGGGCGTTTTCACAGATACGCAGTATTTT
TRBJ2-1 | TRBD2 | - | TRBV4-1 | CASSPGTSGPYNEQFF | TGCGCCAGCAGCCCAGGGACTAGCGGACCGTACAATGAGCAGTTCTTC
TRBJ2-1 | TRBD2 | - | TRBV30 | CAGYLAESYNEQFF | TGTGCCGGTTATCTAGCGGAATCCTACAATGAGCAGTTCTTC
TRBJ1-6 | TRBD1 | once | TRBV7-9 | CASSLSGLTGVGSPLHF | TGTGCCAGCAGCTTATCGGGGTTAACAGGGGTAGGGTCACCCCTCCACTTT
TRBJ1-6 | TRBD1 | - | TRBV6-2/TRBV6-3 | CASSSSGTESPLHF | TGTGCCAGCAGTTCCTCCGGGACAGAATCACCCCTCCACTTT
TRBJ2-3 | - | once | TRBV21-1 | CASSLWDYTDTQYF | TGTGCCAGCTCTCTATGGGACTACACAGATACGCAGTATTTT
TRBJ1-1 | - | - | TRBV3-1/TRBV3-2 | CASSQDFGNTEAFF | TGTGCCAGCAGCCAAGATTTCGGGAACACTGAAGCTTTCTTT
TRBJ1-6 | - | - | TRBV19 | CASSIGAQGLGSPLHF | TGTGCCAGTAGTATTGGGGCGCAGGGGCTGGGATCACCCCTCCACTTT
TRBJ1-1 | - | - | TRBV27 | CASSLFGMNTEAFF | TGTGCCAGCAGTTTATTCGGTATGAACACTGAAGCTTTCTTT
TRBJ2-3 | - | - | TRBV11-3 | CASSLEGGADTQYF | TGTGCCAGCAGCTTAGAAGGGGGGGCAGATACGCAGTATTTT
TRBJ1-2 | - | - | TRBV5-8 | CASRARTAVNYGYTF | TGTGCCAGCAGGGCCCGCACAGCCGTTAACTATGGCTACACCTTC
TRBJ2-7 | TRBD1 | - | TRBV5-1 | CASSVTGAPYEQYF | TGCGCCAGCAGCGTCACAGGGGCCCCCTACGAGCAGTACTTC
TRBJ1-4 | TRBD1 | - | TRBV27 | CASSSSGTGDEKLFF | TGTGCCAGCAGTTCATCCGGGACAGGTGATGAAAAACTGTTTTTT
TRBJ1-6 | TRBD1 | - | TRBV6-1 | CASTKAPGGSNSPLHF | TGTGCCAGCACTAAAGCCCCAGGGGGCTCGAATTCACCCCTCCACTTT
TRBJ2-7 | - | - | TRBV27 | CASSELARLAYEQYF | TGTGCCAGCAGTGAACTCGCTAGGTTGGCCTACGAGCAGTACTTC
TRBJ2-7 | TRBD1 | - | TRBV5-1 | CASSIGTGGYEQYF | TGCGCCAGCAGCATAGGGACAGGGGGCTACGAGCAGTACTTC
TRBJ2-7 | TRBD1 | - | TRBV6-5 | CASAPGTGSYEQYF | TGTGCCTCCGCCCCCGGGACAGGGTCCTACGAGCAGTACTTC
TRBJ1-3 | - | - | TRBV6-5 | CASRRSMIERNTIYF | TGTGCCAGCCGGCGGTCTATGATCGAAAGAAACACCATATATTTT
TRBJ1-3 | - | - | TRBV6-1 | CASSAQGNPSGNTIYF | TGTGCCAGCAGTGCACAGGGAAACCCCTCTGGAAACACCATATATTTT
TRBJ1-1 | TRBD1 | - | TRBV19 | CASSIQGGYTEAFF | TGTGCCAGTAGTATCCAGGGGGGTTACACTGAAGCTTTCTTT
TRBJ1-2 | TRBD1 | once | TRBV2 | CASSPGTGRYGYTF | TGTGCCAGCAGCCCCGGGACAGGGCGGTATGGCTACACCTTC
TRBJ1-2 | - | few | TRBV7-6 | CASSPDTVIANYGYTF | TGTGCCAGCAGTCCTGATACCGTCATCGCGAACTATGGCTACACCTTC
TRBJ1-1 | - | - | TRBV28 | CASSAWGGATAEAFF | TGTGCCAGCAGTGCGTGGGGGGGGGCGACGGCTGAAGCTTTCTTT
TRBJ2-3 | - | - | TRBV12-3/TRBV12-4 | CASSSPRPDTQYF | TGTGCCAGCAGTTCCCCTAGACCAGATACGCAGTATTTT
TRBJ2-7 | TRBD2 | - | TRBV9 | CASSQSGRAPEQYF | TGTGCCAGCAGCCAGAGCGGGAGGGCCCCCGAGCAGTACTTC
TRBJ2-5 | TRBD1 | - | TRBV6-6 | CASSYSRGPGETQYF | TGTGCCAGCAGTTACTCGAGGGGGCCGGGCGAGACCCAGTACTTC
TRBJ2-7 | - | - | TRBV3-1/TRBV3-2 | CASSQDVRGGYEQYF | TGTGCCAGCAGCCAAGATGTCAGGGGTGGCTACGAGCAGTACTTC
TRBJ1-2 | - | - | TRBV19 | CASSRRESGYTF | TGTGCCAGTAGCAGACGGGAATCTGGCTACACCTTC
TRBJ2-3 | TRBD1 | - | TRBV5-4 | CASNPERGRVSDTQYF | TGTGCCAGCAACCCGGAGAGGGGGCGGGTCTCAGATACGCAGTATTTT
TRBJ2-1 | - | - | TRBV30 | CAWSVDYTGRNEQFF | TGTGCCTGGAGTGTAGACTACACGGGCCGCAATGAGCAGTTCTTC
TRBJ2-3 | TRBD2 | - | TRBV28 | CASSRLAGTTDTQYF | TGTGCCAGCAGCAGACTAGCGGGAACTACAGATACGCAGTATTTT
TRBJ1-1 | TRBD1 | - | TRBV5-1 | CASSPRTGGESEAFF | TGCGCCAGCAGCCCCCGGACAGGGGGCGAATCTGAAGCTTTCTTT